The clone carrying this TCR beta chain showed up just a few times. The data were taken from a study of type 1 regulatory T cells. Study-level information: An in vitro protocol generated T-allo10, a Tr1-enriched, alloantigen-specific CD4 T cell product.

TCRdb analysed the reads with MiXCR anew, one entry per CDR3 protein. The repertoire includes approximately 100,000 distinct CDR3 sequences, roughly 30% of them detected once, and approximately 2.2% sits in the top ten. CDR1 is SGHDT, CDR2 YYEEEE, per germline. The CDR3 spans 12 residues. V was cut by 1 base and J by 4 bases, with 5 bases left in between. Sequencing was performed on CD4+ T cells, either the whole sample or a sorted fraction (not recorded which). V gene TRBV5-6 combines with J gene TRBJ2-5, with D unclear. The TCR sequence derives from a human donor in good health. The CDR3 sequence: CASSLIGETQYF. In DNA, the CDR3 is TGTGCCAGCAGCTTGATCGGAGAGACCCAGTACTTC.